The rows below give T cell receptor beta chains drawn from one sample of a study of blood T cell repertoires in COVID-19. Sequencing used immunoSEQ multiplex PCR; TCRdb keeps in-frame clones, though not all of them. Altogether about 110,000 clones are present, around 83% being singletons, with the ten largest covering less than 5%. The sequenced material came from peripheral blood. The receptors were gathered from a woman in her 70s with acute or convalescent COVID-19. CDR3s leave out the opening cysteine and the closing phenylalanine or tryptophan.

V gene: TRBV18
J gene: TRBJ2-5
CDR3 protein: ASSPPSGKETQY

V gene: TRBV15
J gene: TRBJ1-2
CDR3 protein: ATSSGQGANYGYT

V gene: TRBV25-1
J gene: TRBJ1-4
CDR3 protein: ASSVTQGRHEKLF

V gene: TRBV14
J gene: TRBJ2-6
CDR3 protein: ASSLVKGASGANVLT

V gene: TRBV5-8
J gene: TRBJ2-7
CDR3 protein: ASSFHPAGDGEQY

V gene: TRBV3-1/TRBV3-2
J gene: TRBJ2-7
CDR3 protein: ASSQFTPGLAPEQY

V gene: TRBV29-1
J gene: TRBJ1-2
CDR3 protein: SVGEALNYGYT

V gene: TRBV4-1
J gene: TRBJ2-1
CDR3 protein: ASSQVDGRAYNEQF

V gene: TRBV6-5
J gene: TRBJ1-1
CDR3 protein: ASSRQGNTEAF

V gene: TRBV27
J gene: TRBJ1-1
CDR3 protein: ASSLSRGKNGKNTEAF

V gene: TRBV5-6
J gene: TRBJ2-7
CDR3 protein: ASSLVGAGHYEQY

V gene: TRBV4-3
J gene: TRBJ2-5
CDR3 protein: ASSQEIPGGPQETQY

V gene: TRBV2
J gene: TRBJ2-3
CDR3 protein: ASSDGRGGTDTQY

V gene: TRBV6-4
J gene: TRBJ1-1
CDR3 protein: ASSDGGASRGNTEAF

V gene: TRBV25-1
J gene: TRBJ2-5
CDR3 protein: ASSEVWASTLETQY

V gene: TRBV5-6
J gene: TRBJ1-3
CDR3 protein: ASSLDDRPIY

V gene: TRBV3-1/TRBV3-2
J gene: TRBJ1-2
CDR3 protein: ASSQVPAGSGGYT

V gene: TRBV19
J gene: TRBJ2-7
CDR3 protein: ASSIRAARDPHEQY

V gene: TRBV5-1
J gene: TRBJ1-6
CDR3 protein: ASSLGLYNSPLH

V gene: TRBV20-1
J gene: TRBJ1-1
CDR3 protein: SANKAGEAF

V gene: TRBV28
J gene: TRBJ2-7
CDR3 protein: ASSPVRVEQY

V gene: TRBV6-1
J gene: TRBJ2-7
CDR3 protein: ASSEVVRSYEQY

V gene: TRBV5-5
J gene: TRBJ1-1
CDR3 protein: ASLGTNTEAF

V gene: TRBV7-8
J gene: TRBJ1-3
CDR3 protein: ASSLRARGLISGNTIY

V gene: TRBV3-1/TRBV3-2
J gene: TRBJ1-6
CDR3 protein: ASTPPGRQKKYNSPLH